The subject of this entry is one T cell receptor beta chain. Its cognate antigen is unknown. The data originate from a study of naive and memory T cell subsets. Looked up from germline, CDR1 is SGHTA and CDR2 is FQGNSA. The CDR3 is 14 residues long. V lost 5 bases and J lost 5; bases outside the gene matches: 5. The beta constant-region primer was an equimolar mix of two oligonucleotides covering TRBC1 and TRBC2. TCRdb re-derived calls from the UMI-ligation and nested PCR reads in MiXCR, one entry per CDR3 protein. This sample has tens of thousands of distinct CDR3 sequences, with less than 15% found just once. Notes on the study in general: Diversity fell and Gini index rose from naive through CM, EM, EMRA.

The chain is built from TRBV7-2 and TRBJ2-5; 10 positions agree with TRBD2. The sequence was collected from a human donor in good health. The specimen sequenced was central memory CD4+ T cells from blood. CDR3 nucleotides: TGTGCCAGCAGCCAAGCGGGAGGGTCGGAGACCCAGTACTTC. Its protein product is CASSQAGGSETQYF.